The clone carrying this T cell receptor (beta chain) appeared many times. The read ends 3 residues shy of where the CDR3 ends; the end is completed using the germline J gene. Caucasian heritage predominated among both patients and controls. This record belongs to a study of T cell clonality in common variable immunodeficiency. CDR1 is SNHLY, CDR2 FYNNEI, per germline. Trimming stripped 1 base from V and 2 bases from J, with 10 bases between. The CDR3 contains 15 residues. TCRdb's copy holds only in-frame clones and misses some; the assay was immunoSEQ multiplex PCR. The sample was found to contain around 60,000 clones, and every one recurs.

The gene calls are TRBV2 and TRBJ2-3; a possible D gene is TRBD2 (5 bases). This receptor was taken from a person aged 18 to 70 in good health. Specimen: peripheral blood mononuclear cells. The sequenced CDR3 bases are TGTGCCAGCAGTGAAGTAGGACTTAACACAGATACG. It specifies CASSEVGLNTDT. The whole CDR3 reads CASSEVGLNTDTQYF.